Listed here are 8 T cell receptor beta chains from one sample, sequenced in a study of PD-1 blockade in classical Hodgkin lymphoma (dated by TCRdb to the early 2020s). Library generation was performed with the immunoSEQ multiplex PCR assay. The immuneACCESS repertoire file appears here via TCRdb, limited to in-frame rearrangements. These files lack a portion of the clones; in checked studies, under half of the deficit traces to unresolved V genes, and the cause of the others is not known. The sample yields around 50,000 clones; around 74% were counted once. Over 9.5% of the sample belongs to the ten largest clones. In the paper's terms, the time point label means: cycle 4 day 1 (C4D1), after less than 7 weeks of nivolumab. Every trial patient had relapsed after autologous stem cell transplantation, and cohorts A, B and C differed in prior brentuximab vedotin exposure. The sample was peripheral blood mononuclear cells (PBMCs), taken before the fourth cycle of nivolumab. These receptors all come from a human donor with classical Hodgkin lymphoma.

A remark on this clone: At one end, the junction sequence differs from germline, possibly due to a read error. This chain connects TRBV7-7 to TRBJ2-5; TRBD1 matches at 9 bases. The CDR3 covers 15 residues. CDR1 is SSHAT and CDR2 is FNYEAQ in the germline V gene (reference sequence). The CDR3 DNA reads TGTGCTAGCAGCTTAGGACAGGGGAGGGCAGAGACCCAGTACTTC. Translation gives CASSLGQGRAETQYF.

V and J are TRBV27 and TRBJ2-5, with 10 bases fitting TRBD2. Germline V gene data show CDR1 as MNHEY and CDR2 as SMNVEV (reference sequence). V shed 5 bases and J 5 bases; nucleotides not matched to a gene: 11. The CDR3 is made up of 16 amino acids. The CDR3 loop reads CASSTRTSGRVETQYF. In nucleotides, the CDR3 is TGTGCCAGCAGTACGCGGACTAGCGGACGGGTGGAGACCCAGTACTTC.

DNA for the CDR3: TGCGCCAGCAGCCGGTTAAGCTCCTACGAGCAGTACTTC. Translating it yields CASSRLSSYEQYF. J is TRBJ2-7 and V is TRBV5-1; D remains ambiguous. CDR3 length: 13 residues. Between the trimmed V and J ends, which lost 4 bases and 0 bases, there was a span of 8 bases. CDR1 is SGHRS, CDR2 YFSETQ, per germline. The full variable domain, rest sourced from reference TRBV5-1 and TRBJ2-7, is KAGVTQTPRYLIKTRGQQVTLSCSPISGHRSVSWYQQTPGQGLQFLFEYFSETQRNKGNFPGRFSGRQFSNSRSEMNVSTLELGDSALYLCASSRLSSYEQYFGPGTRLTVT.

The rearrangement links TRBV2 to TRBJ2-7; maybe TRBD1 (5 bases). This CDR3 has 16 amino acids. Per germline, CDR1 SNHLY and CDR2 FYNNEI. V shed 7 bases and J shed 0 bases, with 19 bases lying between them. This chain's CDR3 is CASTEYPRTSSYEQYF. DNA of the CDR3: TGTGCCAGCACGGAGTACCCTCGGACATCCTCCTACGAGCAGTACTTC.

CDR3 sequence: CASSPLALQETQYF. The CDR3 DNA reads as TGTGCCAGCAGCCCACTAGCGTTACAAGAGACCCAGTACTTC. The chain uses TRBV2 and TRBJ2-5; 7 positions agree with TRBD2. The CDR3 totals 14 residues. Germline V lookup: CDR1 SNHLY, CDR2 FYNNEI. With V trimmed by 6 bases and J by 2 bases, 6 bases remained unmatched.

The chain combines TRBV4-1 with TRBJ2-5, with 8 nucleotides matching TRBD2. Trimming at V came to 0 bases and at J to 2 bases, leaving 11 bases not matched to a gene. The CDR3 has 18 residues. CDR1 is MGHRA, CDR2 YSYEKL, per germline. The CDR3 DNA reads TGCGCCAGCAGCCAAGATAAGCTAGCGGGCTTCTTGCAAGAGACCCAGTACTTC. This codes for CASSQDKLAGFLQETQYF.

V usage is TRBV19 and J usage is TRBJ2-1, with unresolved D. The CDR3 length is 14 residues. The germline gives CDR1 LNHDA, CDR2 SQIVND (reference sequence). V dropped 3 bases and J dropped 7 bases, with 13 bases sitting between them. The CDR3: CASSMSFAGNEQFF. CDR3 sequence (DNA): TGTGCCAGTAGTATGTCTTTTGCCGGTAATGAGCAGTTCTTC.

This clone was seen a handful of times. The gene calls are TRBV7-8 and TRBJ2-1; 11 positions match TRBD2. Per the germline V gene, CDR1 is SGHVS and CDR2 is FQNEAQ. The V segment lost 5 bases and the J segment 7 bases; nucleotides outside the gene matches: 4. This CDR3 is built from 14 residues. The DNA for the CDR3 is TGTGCCAGCAGCCGACTAGCGGGGCCAAATGAGCAGTTCTTC. This codes for CASSRLAGPNEQFF.